Listed below are T cell receptor beta chains from one sample, sequenced in a study of radiotherapy plus CTLA-4 blockade in lung cancer. TCRdb's table, derived via immunoSEQ multiplex PCR, lists solely in-frame clones and lacks some. This sample has about 59,000 clones; approximately 80% occur once, and the top ten carry about 6.1%. The input for sequencing was peripheral blood, taken from a patient treated with radiotherapy plus ipilimumab. Source of these receptors: a human donor with non-small cell lung cancer whose response to radiotherapy plus ipilimumab could not be evaluated. CDR3s include the opening cysteine and the closing phenylalanine or tryptophan. D genes are given only for firm matches. Clone size, where shown, is once, few, many, or a class for clones that have expanded.

v_call	d_call	j_call	clone_size	cdr3_aa	cdr3_nt
TRBV21-1	-	TRBJ2-1	-	CASSKVKSGSGDEQFF	TGTGCCAGCAGCAAAGTTAAAAGCGGGAGTGGTGATGAGCAGTTCTTC
TRBV2	TRBD1	TRBJ1-6	-	CASSSTGESSPLHF	TGTGCCAGCAGTTCGACAGGGGAAAGTTCACCCCTCCACTTT
TRBV25-1	-	TRBJ1-2	-	CASSENPSTENYGYTF	TGTGCCAGCAGTGAAAACCCCTCGACAGAGAACTATGGCTACACCTTC
TRBV6-5	TRBD1	TRBJ1-1	-	CASSRDSLTEAFF	TGTGCCAGCAGCCGGGACAGTCTCACTGAAGCTTTCTTT
TRBV7-8	-	TRBJ2-7	-	CASSLVIGQAGSYEQYF	TGTGCCAGCAGCTTAGTTATCGGTCAGGCAGGGTCCTACGAGCAGTACTTC
TRBV9	-	TRBJ1-6	-	CASSSGLPSSYNSPLHF	TGTGCCAGCAGCTCGGGACTCCCGAGCTCCTATAATTCACCCCTCCACTTT
TRBV30	-	TRBJ1-1	few	CAWSPGDKTEAFF	TGTGCCTGGAGTCCGGGGGATAAGACTGAAGCTTTCTTT
TRBV5-1	TRBD2	TRBJ2-1	-	CASSLASSGGQYNEQFF	TGCGCCAGCAGCTTGGCCTCTAGCGGGGGACAATACAATGAGCAGTTCTTC
TRBV4-1	-	TRBJ1-1	few	CASSHSDSDTEAFF	TGCGCCAGCAGCCATTCGGACAGTGACACTGAAGCTTTCTTT
TRBV6-5	TRBD1	TRBJ2-3	medium-sized	CASTSGGASDTQYF	TGTGCCAGCACCTCAGGGGGTGCCTCAGATACGCAGTATTTT
TRBV5-5	TRBD1	TRBJ2-7	-	CASSSSTGSSYEQYF	TGTGCCAGCAGCTCCTCGACAGGGTCCTCCTACGAGCAGTACTTC
TRBV5-4	-	TRBJ2-7	-	CASSFTGAVYEQYF	TGTGCCAGCAGCTTTACGGGAGCCGTCTACGAGCAGTACTTC
TRBV2	TRBD1	TRBJ1-2	-	CASIQGRGYGYTF	TGTGCCAGCATACAGGGGAGAGGTTATGGCTACACCTTC
TRBV7-9	TRBD2	TRBJ2-5	few	CASSRTGGLQETQYF	TGTGCCAGCAGCCGGACGGGGGGGCTACAAGAGACCCAGTACTTC
TRBV5-6	-	TRBJ1-1	few	CASSLDEMNTEAFF	TGTGCCAGCAGCCTGGACGAGATGAACACTGAAGCTTTCTTT
TRBV7-2	-	TRBJ1-2	-	CASSSINYNYGYTF	TGTGCCAGCAGCTCGATCAACTATAACTATGGCTACACCTTC
TRBV7-9	-	TRBJ1-1	-	CASSLARGAEAFF	TGTGCCAGCAGCTTAGCGCGGGGGGCTGAAGCTTTCTTT
TRBV7-9	TRBD2	TRBJ2-1	-	CASSPTGLAGNNEQFF	TGTGCCAGCAGCCCGACGGGACTAGCGGGGAACAATGAGCAGTTCTTC
TRBV29-1	-	TRBJ2-1	-	CSVSSGYGNDEQFF	TGCAGCGTTTCAAGCGGGTATGGGAACGATGAGCAGTTCTTC
TRBV18	-	TRBJ1-1	few	CASSPRRGTTEAFF	TGTGCCAGCTCACCGCGAAGGGGGACCACTGAAGCTTTCTTT
TRBV6-6	-	TRBJ2-2	once	CASSTPTGLGELFF	TGTGCCAGCAGTACCCCAACAGGGTTGGGGGAGCTGTTTTTT
TRBV5-4	-	TRBJ2-7	once	CASSLVGSGEQYF	TGTGCCAGCAGCTTGGTCGGCTCGGGAGAGCAGTACTTC